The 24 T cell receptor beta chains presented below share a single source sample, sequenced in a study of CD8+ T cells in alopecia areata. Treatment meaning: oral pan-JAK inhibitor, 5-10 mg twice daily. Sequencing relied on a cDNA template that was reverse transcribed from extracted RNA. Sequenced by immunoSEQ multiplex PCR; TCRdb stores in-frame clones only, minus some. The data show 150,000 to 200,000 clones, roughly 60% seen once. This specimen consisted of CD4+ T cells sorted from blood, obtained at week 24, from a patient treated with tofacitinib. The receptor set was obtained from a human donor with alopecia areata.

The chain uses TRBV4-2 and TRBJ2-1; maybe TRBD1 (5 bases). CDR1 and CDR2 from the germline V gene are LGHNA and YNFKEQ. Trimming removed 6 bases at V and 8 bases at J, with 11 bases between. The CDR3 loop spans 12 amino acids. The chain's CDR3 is CASSFTGDEQFF. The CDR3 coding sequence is TGTGCCAGCAGTTTTACAGGCGATGAGCAGTTCTTC.

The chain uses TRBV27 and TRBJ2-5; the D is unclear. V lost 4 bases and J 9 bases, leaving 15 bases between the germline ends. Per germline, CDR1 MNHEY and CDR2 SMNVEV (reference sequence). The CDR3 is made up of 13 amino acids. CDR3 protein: CASSSSTVAAQYF. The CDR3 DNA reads TGTGCCAGCAGTTCATCGACTGTCGCGGCCCAGTACTTC.

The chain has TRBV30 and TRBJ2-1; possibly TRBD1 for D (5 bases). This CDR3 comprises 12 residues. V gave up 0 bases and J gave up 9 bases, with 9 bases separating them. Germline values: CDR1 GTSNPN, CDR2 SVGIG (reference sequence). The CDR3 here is CAWSVGAPEQFF. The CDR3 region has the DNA TGTGCCTGGAGTGTAGGGGCTCCTGAGCAGTTCTTC.

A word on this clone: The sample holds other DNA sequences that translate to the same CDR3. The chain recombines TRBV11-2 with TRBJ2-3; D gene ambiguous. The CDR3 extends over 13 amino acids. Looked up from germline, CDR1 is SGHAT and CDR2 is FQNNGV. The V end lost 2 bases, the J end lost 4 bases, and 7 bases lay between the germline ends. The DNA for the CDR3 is TGTGCCAGCAGCTTAACGGTCGCAGATACGCAGTATTTT. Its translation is CASSLTVADTQYF.

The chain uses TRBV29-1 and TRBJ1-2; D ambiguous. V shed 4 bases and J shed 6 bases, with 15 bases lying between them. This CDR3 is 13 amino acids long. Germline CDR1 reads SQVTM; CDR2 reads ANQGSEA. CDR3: CSVAGLLGDGYTF. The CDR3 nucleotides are TGCAGCGTTGCCGGGCTTCTGGGAGATGGCTACACCTTC.

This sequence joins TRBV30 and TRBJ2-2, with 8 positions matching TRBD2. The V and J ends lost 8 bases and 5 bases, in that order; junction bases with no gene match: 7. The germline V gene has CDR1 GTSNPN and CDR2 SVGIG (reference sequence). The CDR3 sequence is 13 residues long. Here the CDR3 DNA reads TGTGCCCGGCGGGGGGCGGATACCGGGGAGCTGTTTTTT. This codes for CARRGADTGELFF.

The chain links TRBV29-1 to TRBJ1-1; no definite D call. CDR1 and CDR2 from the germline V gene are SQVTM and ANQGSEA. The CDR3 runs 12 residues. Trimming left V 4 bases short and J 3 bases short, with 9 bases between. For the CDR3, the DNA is TGCAGCGTTGTGGGTCGGGACACTGAAGCTTTCTTT. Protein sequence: CSVVGRDTEAFF.

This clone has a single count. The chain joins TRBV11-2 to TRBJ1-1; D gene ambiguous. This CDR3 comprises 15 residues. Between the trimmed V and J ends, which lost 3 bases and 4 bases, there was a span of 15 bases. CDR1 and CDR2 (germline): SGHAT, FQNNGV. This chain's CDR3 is CASSLRAGRSTEAFF. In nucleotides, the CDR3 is TGTGCCAGCAGCTTGAGGGCGGGAAGAAGCACTGAAGCTTTCTTT.

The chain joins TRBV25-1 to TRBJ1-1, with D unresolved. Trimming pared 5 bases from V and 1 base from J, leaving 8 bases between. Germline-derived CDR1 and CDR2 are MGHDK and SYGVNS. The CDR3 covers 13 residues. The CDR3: CASSSLPNTEAFF. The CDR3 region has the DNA TGTGCCAGCAGTTCTCTCCCGAACACTGAAGCTTTCTTT.

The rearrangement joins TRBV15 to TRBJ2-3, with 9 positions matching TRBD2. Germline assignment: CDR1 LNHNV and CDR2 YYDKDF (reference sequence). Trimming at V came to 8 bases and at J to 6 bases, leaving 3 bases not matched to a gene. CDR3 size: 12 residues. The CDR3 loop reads CATRREGDTQYF. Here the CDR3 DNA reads TGTGCCACCCGGCGGGAGGGGGATACGCAGTATTTT.

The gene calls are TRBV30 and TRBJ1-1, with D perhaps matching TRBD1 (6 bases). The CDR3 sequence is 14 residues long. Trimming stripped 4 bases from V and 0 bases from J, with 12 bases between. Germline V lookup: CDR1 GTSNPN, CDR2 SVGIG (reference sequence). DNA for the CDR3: TGTGCCTGGATACAGGGCCAGTTGAACACTGAAGCTTTCTTT. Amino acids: CAWIQGQLNTEAFF. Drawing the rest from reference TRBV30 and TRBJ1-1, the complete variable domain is SQTIHQWPATLVQPVGSPLSLECTVEGTSNPNLYWYRQAAGRGLQLLFYSVGIGQISSEVPQNLSASRPQDRQFILSSKKLLLSDSGFYLCAWIQGQLNTEAFFGQGTRLTVV.

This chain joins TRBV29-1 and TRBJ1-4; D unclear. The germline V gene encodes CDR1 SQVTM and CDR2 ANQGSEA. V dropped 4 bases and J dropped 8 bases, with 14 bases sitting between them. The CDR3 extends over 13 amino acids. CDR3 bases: TGCAGCGTTGGAGTAGATTCAGGAGAAAAACTGTTTTTT. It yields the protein CSVGVDSGEKLFF. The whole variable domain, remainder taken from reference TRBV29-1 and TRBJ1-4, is SAVISQKPSRDICQRGTSLTIQCQVDSQVTMMFWYRQQPGQSLTLIATANQGSEATYESGFVIDKFPISRPNLTFSTLTVSNMSPEDSSIYLCSVGVDSGEKLFFGSGTQLSVL.

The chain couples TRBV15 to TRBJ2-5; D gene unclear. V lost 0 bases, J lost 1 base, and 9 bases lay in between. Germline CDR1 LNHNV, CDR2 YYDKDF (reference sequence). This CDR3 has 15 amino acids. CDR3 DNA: TGTGCCACCAGCAGAGATCTCGCAGTCCAAGAGACCCAGTACTTC. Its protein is CATSRDLAVQETQYF.

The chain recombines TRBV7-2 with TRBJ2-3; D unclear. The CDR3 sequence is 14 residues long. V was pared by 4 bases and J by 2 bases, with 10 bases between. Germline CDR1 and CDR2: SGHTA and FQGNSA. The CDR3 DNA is TGTGCCAGCAGCTCGTATCCGAACACAGATACGCAGTATTTT. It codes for CASSSYPNTDTQYF.

The CDR3 is CASSTEGQGIEAFF. CDR3 nucleotide sequence: TGTGCCAGCAGCACCGAGGGACAGGGAATTGAAGCTTTCTTT. The V call is TRBV9, the J call TRBJ1-1, with 9 bases matching TRBD1. The CDR3 extends over 14 amino acids. Germline V CDR1 and CDR2: SGDLS, YYNGEE. After removal of 4 bases from V and 7 bases from J, the junction contained 8 bases not matched to a gene.

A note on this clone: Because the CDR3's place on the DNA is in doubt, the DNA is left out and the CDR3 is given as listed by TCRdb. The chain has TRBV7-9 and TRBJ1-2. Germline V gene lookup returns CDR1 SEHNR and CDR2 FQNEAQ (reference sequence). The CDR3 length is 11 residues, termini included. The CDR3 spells CASSFGNGYTF.

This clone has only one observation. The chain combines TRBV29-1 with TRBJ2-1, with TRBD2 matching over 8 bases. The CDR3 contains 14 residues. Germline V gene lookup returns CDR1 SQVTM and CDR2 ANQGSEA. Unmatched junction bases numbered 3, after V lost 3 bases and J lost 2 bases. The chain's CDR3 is CSVDRGGTYNEQFF. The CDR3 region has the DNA TGCAGCGTTGATCGCGGGGGGACCTACAATGAGCAGTTCTTC.

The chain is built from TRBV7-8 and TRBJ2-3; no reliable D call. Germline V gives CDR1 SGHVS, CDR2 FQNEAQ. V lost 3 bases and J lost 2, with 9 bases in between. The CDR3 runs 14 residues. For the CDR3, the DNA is TGTGCCAGCAGCTTCTCCCACTACACAGATACGCAGTATTTT. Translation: CASSFSHYTDTQYF.

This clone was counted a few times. The CDR3 loop is CSVETGGYGYTF. Here the CDR3 DNA reads TGCAGCGTTGAGACAGGGGGCTATGGCTACACCTTC. V gene TRBV29-1 combines with J gene TRBJ1-2; 9 bases are shared with TRBD1. Germline V gene sequence: CDR1 SQVTM, CDR2 ANQGSEA. V trimming: 3 bases; J trimming: 4 bases; junction bases outside the gene matches: 0. The CDR3 loop spans 12 amino acids.

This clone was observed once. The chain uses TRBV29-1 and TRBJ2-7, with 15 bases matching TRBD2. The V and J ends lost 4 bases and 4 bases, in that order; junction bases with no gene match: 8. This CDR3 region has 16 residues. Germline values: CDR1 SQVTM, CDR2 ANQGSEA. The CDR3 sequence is CSVAGLAGGPRYEQYF. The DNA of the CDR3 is TGCAGCGTTGCTGGACTAGCGGGGGGGCCTCGGTACGAGCAGTACTTC.

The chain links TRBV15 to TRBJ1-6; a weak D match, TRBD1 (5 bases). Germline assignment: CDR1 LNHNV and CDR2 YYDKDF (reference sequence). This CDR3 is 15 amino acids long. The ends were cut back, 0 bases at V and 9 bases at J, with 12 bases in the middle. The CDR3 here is CATSRDPSRGSPLHF. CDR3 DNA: TGTGCCACCAGCAGAGATCCCTCGAGGGGTTCACCCCTCCACTTT.

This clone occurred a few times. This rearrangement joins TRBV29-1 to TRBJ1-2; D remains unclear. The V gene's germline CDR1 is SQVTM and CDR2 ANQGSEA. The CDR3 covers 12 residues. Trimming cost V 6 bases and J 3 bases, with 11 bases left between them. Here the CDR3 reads CSVERSHYGYTF. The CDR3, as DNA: TGCAGCGTCGAACGGAGTCACTATGGCTACACCTTC.

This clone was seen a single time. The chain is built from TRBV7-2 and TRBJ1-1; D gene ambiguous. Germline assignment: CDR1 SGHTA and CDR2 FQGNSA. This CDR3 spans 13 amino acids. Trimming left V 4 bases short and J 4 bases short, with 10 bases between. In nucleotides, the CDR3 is TGTGCCAGCAGCTCCCCCCTTGGCACTGAAGCTTTCTTT. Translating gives CASSSPLGTEAFF. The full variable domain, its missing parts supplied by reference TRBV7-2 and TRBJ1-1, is GAGVSQSPSNKVTEKGKDVELRCDPISGHTALYWYRQSLGQGLEFLIYFQGNSAPDKSGLPSDRFSAERTGGSVSTLTIQRTQQEDSAVYLCASSSPLGTEAFFGQGTRLTVV.

This CDR3 is CASSLGLAGGLNTGELFF. In DNA form, the CDR3 reads TGCGCCAGCAGCCTCGGACTAGCGGGGGGCCTGAACACCGGGGAGCTGTTTTTT. V and J are TRBV4-1 and TRBJ2-2; 14 bases match TRBD2. Germline V gene lookup returns CDR1 MGHRA and CDR2 YSYEKL. The V gene end was trimmed by 4 bases and the J gene end by 1 base; junction bases not matched to a gene: 5. The length of the CDR3 is 18 residues.